This note documents a single TCR beta chain sequence. This receptor's antigen is unknown. Per-nucleotide qualities are absent, and no much larger clonotype sits a single base away. V loses 4 bases of germline sequence and J loses 8 bases, and the interval between the two ends is 17 bases. The CDR3 runs 15 residues from the cysteine to the phenylalanine. Only the CDR3 part of the read is kept: 45 bases, read in frame from the first base. CDR1 and CDR2, looked up from the germline V gene, are MNHEY and SVGAGI. Separate from the roughly 660-subject first cohort, the validation cohort of roughly 130 subjects was the group to which the donors belonged. These data belong to a study of cytomegalovirus exposure and HLA in healthy donors (dated by TCRdb to the late 2010s). About the full investigation: According to a later analysis, the 110 or so validation repertoires were produced on the same platform as the 666 repertoires of the first cohort. The study combined high-throughput TCR immunosequencing, statistical association of individual TCRs with disease status, and machine learning to predict cytomegalovirus infection status. Along with the approximately 700-subject first cohort, a separate validation cohort of approximately 110 different subjects was used. The study was designed to test whether signatures of past pathogen exposure could be identified by cataloging public T cell receptors. Overall study results and their limits: Most TCR sequences were observed very rarely across donors, whereas some public TCRs were present in many individuals. A total of 150 to 200 TCR beta chains were listed by the study as associated with cytomegalovirus. A later analysis found that TCRs clustered in the first cohort also tended to co-occur in the 100 to 150 validation repertoires, with 94% of cluster scores above 0. The authors suggested that the approach could potentially be generalized to other disease states and immunological phenotypes. Cytomegalovirus status was reported to be diagnosed by the classifier with high specificity and sensitivity in both the original and validation cohorts. In vitro tests confirmed that a few of the cytomegalovirus-associated TCR beta chains recognize cytomegalovirus antigens. All 120 or so repertoires were used to score co-occurrence in the validation cohort in a later analysis, because that analysis had no HLA typing for the cohort.

The library was built by means of the immunoSEQ multiplex PCR assay. Concerning the study's data processing: To diagnose cytomegalovirus status from the catalog of TCR beta chain sequences, a statistical classification framework was built. Imported from immuneACCESS, the table was reduced by TCRdb to in-frame sequences with V and J called. These copies leave out some clones; in studies compared against another copy, an unresolved V gene accounts for under half, and the cause of the remainder is not known. D and trimming were read from the DNA, whereas the V and J calls and clone size are those reported in that table. The sample table records 110,000 or so clones; roughly nine tenths of these occur just once. The ten largest clones add up to approximately 4.5% of the sample.

The receptor was isolated from a man younger than 30 in good health and CMV-seropositive. The sample was PBMCs. In this chain, TRBV6-5 is recombined with TRBJ1-4, with the D gene uncertain. CDR3 sequence: CASSSSPVRGEKLFF. In nucleotide form, the sequence is TGTGCCAGCAGTTCCTCACCCGTGAGAGGAGAAAAACTGTTTTTT.